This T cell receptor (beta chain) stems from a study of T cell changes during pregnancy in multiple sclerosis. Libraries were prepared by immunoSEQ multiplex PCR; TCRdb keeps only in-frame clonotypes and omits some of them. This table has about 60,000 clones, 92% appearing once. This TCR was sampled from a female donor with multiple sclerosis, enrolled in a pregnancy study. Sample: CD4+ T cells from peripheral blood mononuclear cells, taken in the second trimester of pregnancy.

The CDR3 loop is CAIMQGGNSPLHF. Here the CDR3 DNA reads TGTGCCATCATGCAGGGTGGAAATTCACCCCTCCACTTT. This chain uses TRBV10-3 with TRBJ1-6, with D possibly being TRBD1 (5 bases). Trimming removed 7 bases at V and 7 bases at J, with 11 bases between. This CDR3 region has 13 residues. Germline loops: CDR1 ENHRY, CDR2 SYGVKD.